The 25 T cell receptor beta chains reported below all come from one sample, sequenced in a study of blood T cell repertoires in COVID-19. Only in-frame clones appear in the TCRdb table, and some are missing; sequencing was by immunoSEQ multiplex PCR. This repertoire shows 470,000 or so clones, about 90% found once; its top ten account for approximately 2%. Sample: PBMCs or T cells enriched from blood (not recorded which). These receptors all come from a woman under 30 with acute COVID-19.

The CDR3 protein is CASSPNLRQGKSNTGELFF. The CDR3 DNA sequence: TGTGCCAGCAGTCCCAACCTAAGACAGGGGAAATCGAACACCGGGGAGCTGTTTTTT. The chain has TRBV6-2 or TRBV6-3 and TRBJ2-2, with 8 bases identical to TRBD1. J lost 0 bases, V lost 5 bases, and 14 bases had no gene match. The CDR3 sequence is 19 residues long. Germline lookup yields CDR1 MNHEY and CDR2 SVGEGT.

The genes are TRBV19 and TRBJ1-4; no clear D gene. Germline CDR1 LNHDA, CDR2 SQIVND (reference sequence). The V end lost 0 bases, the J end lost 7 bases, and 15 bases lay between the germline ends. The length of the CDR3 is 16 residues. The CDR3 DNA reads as TGTGCCAGTAGTATAGATTTGGACGTAGGGAGTGAAAAACTGTTTTTT. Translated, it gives CASSIDLDVGSEKLFF.

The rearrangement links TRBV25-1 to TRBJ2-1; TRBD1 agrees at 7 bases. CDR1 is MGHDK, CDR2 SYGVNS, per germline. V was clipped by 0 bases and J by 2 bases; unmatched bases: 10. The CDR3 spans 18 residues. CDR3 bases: TGTGCCAGCAGTGAATATACCCCCCGACAGGGTGCCTACAATGAGCAGTTCTTC. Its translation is CASSEYTPRQGAYNEQFF. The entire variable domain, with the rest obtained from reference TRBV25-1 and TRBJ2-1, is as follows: EADIYQTPRYLVIGTGKKITLECSQTMGHDKMYWYQQDPGMELHLIHYSYGVNSTEKGDLSSESTVSRIRTEHFPLTLESARPSHTSQYLCASSEYTPRQGAYNEQFFGPGTRLTVL.

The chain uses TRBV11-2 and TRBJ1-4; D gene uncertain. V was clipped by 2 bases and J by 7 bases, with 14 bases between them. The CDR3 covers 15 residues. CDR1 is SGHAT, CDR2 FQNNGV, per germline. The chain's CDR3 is CASSLFESKFEKLFF. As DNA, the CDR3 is TGTGCCAGCAGCTTATTTGAGTCGAAGTTTGAAAAACTGTTTTTT.

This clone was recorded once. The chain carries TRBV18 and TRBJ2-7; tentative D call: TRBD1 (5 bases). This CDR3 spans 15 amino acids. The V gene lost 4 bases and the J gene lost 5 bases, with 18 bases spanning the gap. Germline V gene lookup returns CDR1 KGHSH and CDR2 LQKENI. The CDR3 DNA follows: TGTGCCAGCTCACGGGCCAGGGAATCTGCTCACGAGCAGTACTTC. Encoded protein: CASSRARESAHEQYF.

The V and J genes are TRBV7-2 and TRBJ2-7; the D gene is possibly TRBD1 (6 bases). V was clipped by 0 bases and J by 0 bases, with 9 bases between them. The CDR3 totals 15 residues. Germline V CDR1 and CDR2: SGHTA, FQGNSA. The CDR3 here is CASSLAGTNSYEQYF. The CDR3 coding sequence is TGTGCCAGCAGCTTAGCCGGGACAAACTCCTACGAGCAGTACTTC.

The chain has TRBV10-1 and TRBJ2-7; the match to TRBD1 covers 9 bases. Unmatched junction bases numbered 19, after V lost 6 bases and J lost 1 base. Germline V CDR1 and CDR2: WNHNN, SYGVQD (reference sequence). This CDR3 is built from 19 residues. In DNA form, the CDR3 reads TGCGCCAGCAGGGCTGGGACAGGGAACGGTGCGGGAGATTCCTACGAGCAGTACTTC. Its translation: CASRAGTGNGAGDSYEQYF.

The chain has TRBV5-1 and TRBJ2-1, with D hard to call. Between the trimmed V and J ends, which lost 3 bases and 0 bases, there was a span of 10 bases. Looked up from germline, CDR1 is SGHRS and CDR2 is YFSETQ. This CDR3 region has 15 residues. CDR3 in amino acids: CASSSQISSYNEQFF. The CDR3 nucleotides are TGCGCCAGCAGCTCGCAAATTAGCTCCTACAATGAGCAGTTCTTC.

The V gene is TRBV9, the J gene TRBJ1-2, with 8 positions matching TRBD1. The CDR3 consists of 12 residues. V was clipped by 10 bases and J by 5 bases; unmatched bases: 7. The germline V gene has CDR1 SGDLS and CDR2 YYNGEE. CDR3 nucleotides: TGTGCCGGAGACAGGGGTGGATATGGCTACACCTTC. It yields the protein CAGDRGGYGYTF. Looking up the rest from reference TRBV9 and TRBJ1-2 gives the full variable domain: DSGVTQTPKHLITATGQRVTLRCSPRSGDLSVYWYQQSLDQGLQFLIQYYNGEERAKGNILERFSAQQFPDLHSELNLSSLELGDSALYFCAGDRGGYGYTFGSGTRLTVV.

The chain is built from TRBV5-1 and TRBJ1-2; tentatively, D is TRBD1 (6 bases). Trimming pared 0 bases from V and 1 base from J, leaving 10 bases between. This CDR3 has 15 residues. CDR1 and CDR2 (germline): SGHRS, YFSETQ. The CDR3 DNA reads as TGCGCCAGCAGCTTGGCATCAGGGGTTAACTATGGCTACACCTTC. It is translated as CASSLASGVNYGYTF. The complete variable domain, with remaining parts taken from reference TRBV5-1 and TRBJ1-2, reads KAGVTQTPRYLIKTRGQQVTLSCSPISGHRSVSWYQQTPGQGLQFLFEYFSETQRNKGNFPGRFSGRQFSNSRSEMNVSTLELGDSALYLCASSLASGVNYGYTFGSGTRLTVV.

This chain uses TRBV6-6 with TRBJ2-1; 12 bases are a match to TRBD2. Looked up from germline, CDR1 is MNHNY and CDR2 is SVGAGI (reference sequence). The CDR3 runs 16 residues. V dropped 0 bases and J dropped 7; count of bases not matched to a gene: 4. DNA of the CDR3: TGTGCCAGCAGTTACTCTCGGACTAGCGGGGTGAATGAGCAGTTCTTC. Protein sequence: CASSYSRTSGVNEQFF.

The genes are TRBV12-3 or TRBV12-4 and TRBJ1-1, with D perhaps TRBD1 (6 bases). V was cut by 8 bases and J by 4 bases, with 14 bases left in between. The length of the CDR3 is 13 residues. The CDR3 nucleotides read TGTGCCAGCCAAACAGGGCCCAGCACTGAAGCTTTCTTT. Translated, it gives CASQTGPSTEAFF.

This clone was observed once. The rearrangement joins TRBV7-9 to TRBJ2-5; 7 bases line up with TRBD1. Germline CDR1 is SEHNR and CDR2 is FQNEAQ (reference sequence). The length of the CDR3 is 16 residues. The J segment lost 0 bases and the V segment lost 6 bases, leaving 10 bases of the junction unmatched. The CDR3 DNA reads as TGTGCCAGCAGTCCCAGGACGGGACAGAACCAAGAGACCCAGTACTTC. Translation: CASSPRTGQNQETQYF.

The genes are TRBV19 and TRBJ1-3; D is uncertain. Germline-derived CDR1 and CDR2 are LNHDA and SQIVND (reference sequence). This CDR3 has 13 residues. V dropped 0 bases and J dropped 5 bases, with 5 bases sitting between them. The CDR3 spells CASSIDRRNTIYF. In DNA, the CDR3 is TGTGCCAGTAGTATAGATCGTCGAAACACCATATATTTT. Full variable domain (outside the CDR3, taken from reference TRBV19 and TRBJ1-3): DGGITQSPKYLFRKEGQNVTLSCEQNLNHDAMYWYRQDPGQGLRLIYYSQIVNDFQKGDIAEGYSVSREKKESFPLTVTSAQKNPTAFYLCASSIDRRNTIYFGEGSWLTVV.

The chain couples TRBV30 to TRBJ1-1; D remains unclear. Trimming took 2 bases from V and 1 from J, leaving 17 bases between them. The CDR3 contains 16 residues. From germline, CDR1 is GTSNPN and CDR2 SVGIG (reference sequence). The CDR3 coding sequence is TGTGCCTGGAGTATACCCGAACTAGCGGCGAACACTGAAGCTTTCTTT. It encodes CAWSIPELAANTEAFF.

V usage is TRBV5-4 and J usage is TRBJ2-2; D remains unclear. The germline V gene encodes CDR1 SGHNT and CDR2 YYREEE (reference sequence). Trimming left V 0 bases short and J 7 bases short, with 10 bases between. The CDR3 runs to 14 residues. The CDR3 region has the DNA TGTGCCAGCAGCTTGGCCCGGGTAGGCGGGGAGCTGTTTTTT. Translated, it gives CASSLARVGGELFF. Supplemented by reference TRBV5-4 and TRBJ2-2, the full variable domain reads ETGVTQSPTHLIKTRGQQVTLRCSSQSGHNTVSWYQQALGQGPQFIFQYYREEENGRGNFPPRFSGLQFPNYSSELNVNALELDDSALYLCASSLARVGGELFFGEGSRLTVL.

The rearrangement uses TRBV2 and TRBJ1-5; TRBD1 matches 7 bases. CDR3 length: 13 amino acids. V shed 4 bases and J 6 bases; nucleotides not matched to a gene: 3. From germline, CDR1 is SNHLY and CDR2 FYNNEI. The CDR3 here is CASSGQGRQPQHF. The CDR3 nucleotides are TGTGCCAGCAGTGGACAGGGTCGTCAGCCCCAGCATTTT.

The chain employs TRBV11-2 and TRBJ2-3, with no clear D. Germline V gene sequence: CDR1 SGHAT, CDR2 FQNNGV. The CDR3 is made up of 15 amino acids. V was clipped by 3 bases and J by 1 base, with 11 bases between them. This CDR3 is CASSLYQLGTDTQYF. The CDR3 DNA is TGTGCCAGCAGCTTGTACCAGTTGGGCACAGATACGCAGTATTTT.

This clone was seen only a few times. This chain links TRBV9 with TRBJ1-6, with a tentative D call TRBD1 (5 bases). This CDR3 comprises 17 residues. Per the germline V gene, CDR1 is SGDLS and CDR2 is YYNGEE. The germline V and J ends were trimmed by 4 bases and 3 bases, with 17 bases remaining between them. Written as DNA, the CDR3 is TGTGCCAGCAGCCCAACGACAGCCACTTACTATAATTCACCCCTCCACTTT. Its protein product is CASSPTTATYYNSPLHF.

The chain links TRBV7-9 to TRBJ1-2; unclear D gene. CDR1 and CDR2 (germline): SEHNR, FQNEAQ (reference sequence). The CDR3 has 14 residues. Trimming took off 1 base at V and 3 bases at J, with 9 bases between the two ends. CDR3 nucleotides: TGTGCCAGCAGCTTAGTAACCTCGGACTATGGCTACACCTTC. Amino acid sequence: CASSLVTSDYGYTF.

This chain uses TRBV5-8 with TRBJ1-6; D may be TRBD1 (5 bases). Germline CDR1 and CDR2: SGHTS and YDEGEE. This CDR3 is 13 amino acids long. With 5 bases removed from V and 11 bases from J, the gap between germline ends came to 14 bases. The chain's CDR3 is CASSLLKGAPLHF. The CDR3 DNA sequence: TGTGCCAGCAGTCTCCTCAAAGGGGCACCCCTCCACTTT.

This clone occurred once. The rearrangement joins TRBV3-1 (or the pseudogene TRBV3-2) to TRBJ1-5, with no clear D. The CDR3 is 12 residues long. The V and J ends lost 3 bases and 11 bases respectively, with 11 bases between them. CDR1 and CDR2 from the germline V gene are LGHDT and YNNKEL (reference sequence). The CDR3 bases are TGTGCCAGCAGCCATCAGAGAGGCGCCCAGCATTTT. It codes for CASSHQRGAQHF.

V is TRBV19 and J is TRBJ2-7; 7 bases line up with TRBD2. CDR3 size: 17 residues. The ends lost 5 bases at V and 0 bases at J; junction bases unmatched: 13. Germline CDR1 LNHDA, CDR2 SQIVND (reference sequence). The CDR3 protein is CASSSVGGGASSYEQYF. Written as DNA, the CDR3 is TGTGCCAGTAGTTCCGTCGGGGGAGGGGCAAGCTCCTACGAGCAGTACTTC. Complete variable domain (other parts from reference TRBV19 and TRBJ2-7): DGGITQSPKYLFRKEGQNVTLSCEQNLNHDAMYWYRQDPGQGLRLIYYSQIVNDFQKGDIAEGYSVSREKKESFPLTVTSAQKNPTAFYLCASSSVGGGASSYEQYFGPGTRLTVT.

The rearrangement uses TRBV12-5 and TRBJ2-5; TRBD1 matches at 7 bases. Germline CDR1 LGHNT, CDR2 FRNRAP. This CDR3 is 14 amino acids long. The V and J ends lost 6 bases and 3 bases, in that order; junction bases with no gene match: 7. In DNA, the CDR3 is TGTGCTAGTGGCCCGGGACAGCTAGAAGAGACCCAGTACTTC. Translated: CASGPGQLEETQYF.

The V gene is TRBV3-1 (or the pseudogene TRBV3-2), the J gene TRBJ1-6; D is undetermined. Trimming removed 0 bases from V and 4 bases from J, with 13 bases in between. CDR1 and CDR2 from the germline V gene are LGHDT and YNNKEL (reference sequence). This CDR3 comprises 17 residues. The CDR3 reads CASSQEIPSRYNSPLHF. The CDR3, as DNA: TGTGCCAGCAGCCAAGAGATTCCGTCGCGTTATAATTCACCCCTCCACTTT.